Below are 22 T cell receptor beta chains sequenced from a single sample in a study of blood T cell repertoires in COVID-19. TCRdb's copy holds only in-frame clones and misses some; the assay was immunoSEQ multiplex PCR. The data contain 300,000 to 400,000 clones, roughly 90% of them singletons. Input material: peripheral blood. All receptors come from a woman aged 50 to 65 with active or convalescent COVID-19.

V usage is TRBV15 and J usage is TRBJ2-1, with TRBD2 matching over 9 bases. Germline V gives CDR1 LNHNV, CDR2 YYDKDF (reference sequence). V was clipped by 3 bases and J by 8 bases; unmatched bases: 5. This CDR3 has 14 residues. CDR3 sequence (DNA): TGTGCCACCAGCAGTCAACTAGCGGGCGATGAGCAGTTCTTC. This sequence encodes CATSSQLAGDEQFF.

The CDR3 region has the DNA TGCGCCAGCAGACCAGGGGTTGGGGGCCTGGAAGCTTTCTTT. It translates to CASRPGVGGLEAFF. V gene TRBV10-2 combines with J gene TRBJ1-1; D might be TRBD1 (6 bases). Trimming took off 6 bases at V and 8 bases at J, with 19 bases between the two ends. The V gene's germline CDR1 is WSHSY and CDR2 SAAADI. The CDR3 has 14 amino acids.

CDR3 DNA sequence: TGTGCCAGCTCAACACAAGAGACCCAGTACTTC. Its protein product is CASSTQETQYF. V usage is TRBV18 and J usage is TRBJ2-5; D is undetermined. This CDR3 is built from 11 residues. The germline V gene encodes CDR1 KGHSH and CDR2 LQKENI. V was trimmed by 5 bases and J by 2 bases, leaving 3 bases between them.

The chain is built from TRBV30 and TRBJ1-3; D uncertain. Germline V gives CDR1 GTSNPN, CDR2 SVGIG (reference sequence). The CDR3 loop spans 14 amino acids. V dropped 0 bases and J dropped 0 bases, with 6 bases sitting between them. As DNA, the CDR3 is TGTGCCTGGAGTGTACGGTCCTCTGGAAACACCATATATTTT. This codes for CAWSVRSSGNTIYF. Looking up the rest from reference TRBV30 and TRBJ1-3 gives the full variable domain: SQTIHQWPATLVQPVGSPLSLECTVEGTSNPNLYWYRQAAGRGLQLLFYSVGIGQISSEVPQNLSASRPQDRQFILSSKKLLLSDSGFYLCAWSVRSSGNTIYFGEGSWLTVV.

This chain's CDR3 is CASSLAGSTSTDTQYF. DNA of the CDR3: TGTGCCAGTTCCTTAGCGGGATCGACAAGCACAGATACGCAGTATTTT. This chain connects TRBV28 to TRBJ2-3; 8 bases are shared with TRBD2. V gave up 9 bases and J gave up 0 bases; unmatched junction bases: 11. Germline V gene sequence: CDR1 MDHEN, CDR2 SYDVKM. The length of the CDR3 is 16 residues.

This rearrangement joins TRBV10-3 to TRBJ2-3; 7 bases align to TRBD2. Germline values: CDR1 ENHRY, CDR2 SYGVKD. V trimming: 0 bases; J trimming: 1 base; junction bases outside the gene matches: 4. There are 16 residues in the CDR3. As DNA, the CDR3 is TGTGCCATCAGTGAGTCGGCTAGCGGACGCACAGATACGCAGTATTTT. Translated: CAISESASGRTDTQYF.

J is TRBJ2-2 and V is TRBV14, with TRBD2 identical over 12 bases. V shed 6 bases, J shed 5 bases, and the junction held 4 bases outside the gene matches. CDR1 is SGHDN, CDR2 FVKESK, per germline. The CDR3 totals 15 residues. CDR3 sequence: CASRLAGGKTGELFF. The CDR3 bases are TGTGCCAGCAGACTAGCGGGGGGAAAAACCGGGGAGCTGTTTTTT.

V gene TRBV9 combines with J gene TRBJ1-1; 7 bases agree with TRBD1. Germline V gives CDR1 SGDLS, CDR2 YYNGEE. V shed 3 bases and J 1 base; nucleotides not matched to a gene: 0. The CDR3 is 13 residues long. Here the CDR3 reads CASSGQGNTEAFF. The CDR3 nucleotides read TGTGCCAGCAGCGGACAGGGGAACACTGAAGCTTTCTTT.

V is TRBV6-5 and J is TRBJ2-7; 7 bases match TRBD1. The V gene's germline CDR1 is MNHEY and CDR2 SVGAGI. The CDR3 is made up of 15 amino acids. V was pared by 4 bases and J by 5 bases, with 11 bases of the junction left unmatched. Here the CDR3 reads CASSSTGTAIHEQYF. In DNA, the CDR3 is TGTGCCAGCAGTTCAACCGGGACAGCCATCCACGAGCAGTACTTC.

This chain connects TRBV19 to TRBJ1-3; 8 nucleotides match TRBD1. V lost 3 bases and J lost 4; bases outside the gene matches: 8. The length of the CDR3 is 16 residues. Per the germline V gene, CDR1 is LNHDA and CDR2 is SQIVND (reference sequence). Here the CDR3 reads CASSMSQGAGGNTIYF. CDR3 nucleotides: TGTGCCAGTAGTATGAGCCAGGGGGCTGGAGGAAACACCATATATTTT.

The rearrangement uses TRBV7-9 and TRBJ1-4, with D tentatively TRBD1 (6 bases). Germline lookup yields CDR1 SEHNR and CDR2 FQNEAQ (reference sequence). V was clipped by 5 bases and J by 7 bases, with 17 bases between them. CDR3 length: 15 amino acids. The CDR3 loop is CASSPGGGGSEKLFF. CDR3 DNA: TGTGCCAGCAGCCCCGGGGGCGGGGGGAGTGAAAAACTGTTTTTT. The full variable domain, with the rest looked up from reference TRBV7-9 and TRBJ1-4, is DTGVSQNPRHKITKRGQNVTFRCDPISEHNRLYWYRQTLGQGPEFLTYFQNEAQLEKSRLLSDRFSAERPKGSFSTLEIQRTEQGDSAMYLCASSPGGGGSEKLFFGSGTQLSVL.

The chain uses TRBV9 and TRBJ2-7, with 10 bases fitting TRBD1. Trimming removed 0 bases from V and 2 bases from J; junction bases left unmatched: 8. The CDR3 contains 17 residues. Germline values: CDR1 SGDLS, CDR2 YYNGEE. CDR3 protein: CASSVGSGQGGPYEQYF. CDR3 DNA: TGTGCCAGCAGCGTAGGTTCTGGACAGGGGGGACCCTACGAGCAGTACTTC.

The V and J genes are TRBV3-1 (or the pseudogene TRBV3-2) and TRBJ2-7; no clear D gene. Trimming pared 3 bases from V and 4 bases from J, leaving 10 bases between. The germline CDR1 and CDR2 sequences are LGHDT and YNNKEL (reference sequence). The CDR3 spans 13 residues. The CDR3 DNA is TGTGCCAGCAGCCAGGATGAGGCTTACGAGCAGTACTTC. Protein sequence: CASSQDEAYEQYF.

This clone was counted a few times. This chain links TRBV27 with TRBJ1-2, with TRBD1 matching over 7 bases. Germline CDR1 reads MNHEY; CDR2 reads SMNVEV (reference sequence). J gave up 4 bases and V 5 bases, and 16 bases lay outside the gene matches. There are 17 residues in the CDR3. DNA for the CDR3: TGTGCCAGCAGTCCTGGACAGGAGTGGGCCCTTTCCTATGGCTACACCTTC. It yields the protein CASSPGQEWALSYGYTF.

The rearrangement uses TRBV5-1 and TRBJ1-1, with D perhaps matching TRBD1 (6 bases). The V and J ends lost 0 bases and 8 bases respectively, with 17 bases between them. Germline CDR1 SGHRS, CDR2 YFSETQ. The CDR3 totals 15 residues. CDR3 sequence (DNA): TGCGCCAGCAGCTTGGATCCCGCCAGGGGTAAAGAAGCTTTCTTT. It codes for CASSLDPARGKEAFF.

The gene calls are TRBV2 and TRBJ1-5; maybe TRBD1 (5 bases). The CDR3 covers 12 residues. Germline V CDR1 and CDR2: SNHLY, FYNNEI. With 11 bases removed from V and 7 bases from J, the gap between germline ends came to 15 bases. The CDR3 here is CACSQGRQPQHF. CDR3 DNA sequence: TGTGCCTGCTCCCAGGGTAGGCAGCCCCAGCATTTT.

V gene TRBV30 combines with J gene TRBJ1-5; TRBD1 is a possible D gene (5 bases). Trimming took 3 bases from V and 0 from J, leaving 15 bases between them. The CDR3 spans 16 residues. In germline, CDR1 is GTSNPN, CDR2 SVGIG (reference sequence). The CDR3 protein is CAWRRRGDLSNQPQHF. The CDR3 bases are TGTGCCTGGAGGAGGCGGGGGGACCTTAGCAATCAGCCCCAGCATTTT.

The CDR3 region has the DNA TGTGCCAGCAGCTTAGCGGACTACAATGAGCAGTTCTTC. It translates to CASSLADYNEQFF. This sequence joins TRBV27 and TRBJ2-1; weak D call: TRBD2 (6 bases). V was pared by 6 bases and J by 3 bases, with 9 bases between. Germline assignment: CDR1 MNHEY and CDR2 SMNVEV (reference sequence). CDR3 length equals 13 residues.

V usage is TRBV7-9 and J usage is TRBJ1-2; no definite D call. This CDR3 region has 14 residues. Germline V CDR1 and CDR2: SEHNR, FQNEAQ (reference sequence). Deletions cut 5 bases from V and 8 bases from J, with 18 bases between. Here the CDR3 reads CASSATGNDVGYTF. The CDR3, as DNA: TGTGCCAGCAGCGCGACCGGGAACGACGTGGGCTACACCTTC.

The chain is built from TRBV30 and TRBJ1-5; D not certain. Germline lookup yields CDR1 GTSNPN and CDR2 SVGIG (reference sequence). This CDR3 has 15 residues. V gave up 2 bases and J gave up 0 bases, with 11 bases separating them. CDR3 coding DNA: TGTGCCTGGAGTCCACGGCGGATTAGCAATCAGCCCCAGCATTTT. Its protein is CAWSPRRISNQPQHF.

The V and J genes are TRBV29-1 and TRBJ1-3; no clear D gene. The V end lost 0 bases, the J end lost 0 bases, and 6 bases lay between the germline ends. CDR1 and CDR2 (germline): SQVTM, ANQGSEA. CDR3 length equals 14 residues. The chain's CDR3 is CSVEERYSGNTIYF. CDR3 DNA sequence: TGCAGCGTTGAAGAGCGGTACTCTGGAAACACCATATATTTT.

This clone was recorded once. The chain combines TRBV7-3 with TRBJ2-1; a weak D match, TRBD2 (6 bases). This CDR3 is built from 16 residues. V lost 4 bases, J lost 7 bases, and 20 bases lay in between. CDR1 is SGHTA and CDR2 is FQGTGA in the germline V gene. DNA of the CDR3: TGTGCCAGCAGCTCACGGGCTAGCGCCGGTGGGAATGAGCAGTTCTTC. It yields the protein CASSSRASAGGNEQFF.